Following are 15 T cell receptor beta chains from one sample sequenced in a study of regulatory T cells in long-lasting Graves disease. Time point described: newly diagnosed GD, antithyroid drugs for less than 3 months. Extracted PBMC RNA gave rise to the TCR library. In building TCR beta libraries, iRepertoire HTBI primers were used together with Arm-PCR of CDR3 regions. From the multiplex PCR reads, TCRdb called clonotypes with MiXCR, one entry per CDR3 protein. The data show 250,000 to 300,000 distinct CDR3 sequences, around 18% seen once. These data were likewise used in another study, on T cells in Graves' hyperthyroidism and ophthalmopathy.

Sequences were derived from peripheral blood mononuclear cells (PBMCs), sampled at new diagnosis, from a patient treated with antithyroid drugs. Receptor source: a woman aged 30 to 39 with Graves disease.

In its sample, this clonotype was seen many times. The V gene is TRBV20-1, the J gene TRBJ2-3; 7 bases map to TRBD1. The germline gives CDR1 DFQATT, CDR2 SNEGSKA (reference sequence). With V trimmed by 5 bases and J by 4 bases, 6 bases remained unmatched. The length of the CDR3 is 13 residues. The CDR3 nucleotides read TGCAGTGCTTTTGAAACAGGGGCAGATACGCAGTATTTT. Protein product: CSAFETGADTQYF.

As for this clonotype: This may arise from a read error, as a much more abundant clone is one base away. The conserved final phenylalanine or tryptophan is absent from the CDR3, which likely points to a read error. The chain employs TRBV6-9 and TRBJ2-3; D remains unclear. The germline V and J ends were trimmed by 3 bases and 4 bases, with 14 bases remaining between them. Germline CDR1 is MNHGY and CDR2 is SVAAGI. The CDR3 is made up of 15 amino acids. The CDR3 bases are TGTGCCAGCAGTTACACGTCCCTCGGCGCAGATACGCAGTATCTT. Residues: CASSYTSLGADTQYL.

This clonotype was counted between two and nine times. CDR3 nucleotide sequence: TGTGCCAGCAGATTGGGCCAGCATAATGAAAAACTGTTTTTT. Protein: CASRLGQHNEKLFF. The chain is built from TRBV28 and TRBJ1-4; D unresolved. The CDR3 spans 14 residues. Germline-derived CDR1 and CDR2 are MDHEN and SYDVKM. Trimming took 6 bases from V and 4 from J, leaving 12 bases between them.

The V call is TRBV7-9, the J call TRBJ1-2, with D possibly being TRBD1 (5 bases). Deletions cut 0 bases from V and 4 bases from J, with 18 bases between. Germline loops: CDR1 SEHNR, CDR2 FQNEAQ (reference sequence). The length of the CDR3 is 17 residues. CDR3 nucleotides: TGTGCCAGCAGCTTAGCCCGGGGAGGGTGGGGACCCTATGGCTACACCTTC. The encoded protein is CASSLARGGWGPYGYTF.

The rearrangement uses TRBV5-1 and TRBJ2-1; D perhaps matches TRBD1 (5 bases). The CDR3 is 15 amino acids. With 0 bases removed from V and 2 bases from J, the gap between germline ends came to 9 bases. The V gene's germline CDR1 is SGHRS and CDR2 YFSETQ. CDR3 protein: CASSLARVTYNEQFF. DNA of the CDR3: TGCGCCAGCAGCTTGGCCAGGGTCACCTACAATGAGCAGTTCTTC.

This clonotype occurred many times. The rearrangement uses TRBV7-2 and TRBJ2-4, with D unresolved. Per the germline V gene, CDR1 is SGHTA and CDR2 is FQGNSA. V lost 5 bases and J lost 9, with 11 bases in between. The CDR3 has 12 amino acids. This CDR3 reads CASSLQVGIQYF. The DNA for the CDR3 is TGTGCCAGCAGCCTTCAGGTTGGCATTCAGTACTTC.

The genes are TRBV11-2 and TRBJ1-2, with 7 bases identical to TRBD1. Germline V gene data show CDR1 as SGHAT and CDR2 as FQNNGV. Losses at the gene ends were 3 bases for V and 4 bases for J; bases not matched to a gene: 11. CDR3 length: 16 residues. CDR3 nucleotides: TGTGCCAGCAGCTTGGGCCCCTCGACAGGGTTCTATGGCTACACCTTC. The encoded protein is CASSLGPSTGFYGYTF.

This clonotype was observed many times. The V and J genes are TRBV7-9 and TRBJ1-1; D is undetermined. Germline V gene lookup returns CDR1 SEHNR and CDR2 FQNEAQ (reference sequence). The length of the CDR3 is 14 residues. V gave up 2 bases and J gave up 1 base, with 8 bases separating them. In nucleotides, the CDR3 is TGTGCCAGCAGCTTATTGACGGCGAACACTGAAGCTTTCTTT. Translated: CASSLLTANTEAFF. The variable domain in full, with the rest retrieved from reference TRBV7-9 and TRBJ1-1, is DTGVSQNPRHKITKRGQNVTFRCDPISEHNRLYWYRQTLGQGPEFLTYFQNEAQLEKSRLLSDRFSAERPKGSFSTLEIQRTEQGDSAMYLCASSLLTANTEAFFGQGTRLTVV.

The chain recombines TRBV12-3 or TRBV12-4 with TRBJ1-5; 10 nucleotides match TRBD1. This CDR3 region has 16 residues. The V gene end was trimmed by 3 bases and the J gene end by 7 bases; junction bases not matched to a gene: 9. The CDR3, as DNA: TGTGCCAGCAGTTTCTCCCTCCGGGACAGGGGCCAGCCCCAGCATTTT. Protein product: CASSFSLRDRGQPQHF.

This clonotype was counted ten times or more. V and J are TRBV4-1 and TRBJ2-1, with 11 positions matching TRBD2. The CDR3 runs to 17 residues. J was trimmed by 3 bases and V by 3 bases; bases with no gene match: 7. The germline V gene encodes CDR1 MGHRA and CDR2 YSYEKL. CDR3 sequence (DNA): TGCGCCAGCAGCCAGCGTAGCGGGGGGGCAAACTACAATGAGCAGTTCTTC. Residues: CASSQRSGGANYNEQFF.

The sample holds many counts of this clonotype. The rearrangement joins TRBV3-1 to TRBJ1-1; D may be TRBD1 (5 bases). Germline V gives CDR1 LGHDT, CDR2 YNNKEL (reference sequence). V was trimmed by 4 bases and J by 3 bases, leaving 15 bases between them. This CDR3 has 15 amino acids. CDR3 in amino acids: CASSRSHGTYTEAFF. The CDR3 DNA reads TGTGCCAGCAGCCGAAGCCATGGGACTTACACTGAAGCTTTCTTT. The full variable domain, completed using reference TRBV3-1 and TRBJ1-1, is DTAVSQTPKYLVTQMGNDKSIKCEQNLGHDTMYWYKQDSKKFLKIMFSYNNKELIINETVPNRFSPKSPDKAHLNLHINSLELGDSAVYFCASSRSHGTYTEAFFGQGTRLTVV.

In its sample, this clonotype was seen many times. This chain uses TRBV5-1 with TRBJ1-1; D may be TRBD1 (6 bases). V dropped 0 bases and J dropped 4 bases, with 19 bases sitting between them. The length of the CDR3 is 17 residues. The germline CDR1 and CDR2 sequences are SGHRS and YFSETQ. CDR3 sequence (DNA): TGCGCCAGCAGCTTGGAGGGGGGAAGGGCGCCTGGCACTGAAGCTTTCTTT. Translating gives CASSLEGGRAPGTEAFF.

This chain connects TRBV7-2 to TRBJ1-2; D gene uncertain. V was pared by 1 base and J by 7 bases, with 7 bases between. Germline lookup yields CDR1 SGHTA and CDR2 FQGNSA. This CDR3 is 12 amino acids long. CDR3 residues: CASSLVAGGYTF. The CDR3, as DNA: TGTGCCAGCAGCTTAGTGGCAGGTGGCTACACCTTC.

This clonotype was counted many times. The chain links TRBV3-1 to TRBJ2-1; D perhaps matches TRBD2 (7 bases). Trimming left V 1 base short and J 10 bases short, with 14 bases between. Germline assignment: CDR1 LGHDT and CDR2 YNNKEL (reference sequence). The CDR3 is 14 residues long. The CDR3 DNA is TGTGCCAGCAGCCAAGGGGGAGGGGGTTACGAGCAGTTCTTC. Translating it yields CASSQGGGGYEQFF.

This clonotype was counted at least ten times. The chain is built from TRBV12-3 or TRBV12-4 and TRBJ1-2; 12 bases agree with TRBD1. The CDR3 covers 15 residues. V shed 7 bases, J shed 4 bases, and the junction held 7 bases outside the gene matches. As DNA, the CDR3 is TGTGCCAGCATCAGTGGGACAGGGGGCGCCTATGGCTACACCTTC. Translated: CASISGTGGAYGYTF.